Listed here are 2 T cell receptor beta chains from one sample, sequenced in a study of OX40 agonist ivuxolimab in advanced cancers. Libraries were prepared by immunoSEQ multiplex PCR; TCRdb keeps only in-frame clonotypes and omits some of them. The sample comprises about 17,000 clones, more than 75% of which are singletons, and less than 30% rests with the top ten. The sequences come from CD4+ or CD8+ T cells sorted from blood, collected in a trial of the OX40 agonist ivuxolimab. The origin of the receptors is an adult with an advanced solid tumor such as melanoma, head and neck, liver or kidney cancer.

The rearrangement links TRBV5-6 to TRBJ1-1, with 8 bases matching TRBD1. V shed 2 bases, J shed 12 bases, and the junction held 9 bases outside the gene matches. Germline values: CDR1 SGHDT, CDR2 YYEEEE. The CDR3 has 13 residues. In DNA, the CDR3 is TGTGCCAGCAGCTTACCGACAGGGGCTACCTCTTTCTTT. This translates into CASSLPTGATSFF.

The rearrangement uses TRBV7-2 and TRBJ2-1, with D uncertain. Trimming took off 1 base at V and 6 bases at J, with 7 bases between the two ends. This CDR3 region has 13 residues. Germline-derived CDR1 and CDR2 are SGHTA and FQGNSA. CDR3 region: CASSLGRINEQFF. The CDR3 bases are TGTGCCAGCAGCTTAGGCAGAATCAATGAGCAGTTCTTC.